A single T cell receptor (beta chain) is shown here with its context. The assay was immunoSEQ multiplex PCR, and TCRdb's table has in-frame clones only and misses some. The sample has around 80,000 clones, 88% seen once; the top ten hold nearly 5%. The CDR3 covers 21 residues. CDR1 MNHEY and CDR2 SVGEGT come from the germline V gene. V was cut by 2 bases and J by 7 bases, with 33 bases left in between. These data belong to a study of blood T cell repertoires in COVID-19. In the study overall: In each case, the material was cDNA or gDNA derived from T cells, B-cell-depleted T cells, or PBMCs.

Specimen: peripheral blood. The clonotype was recovered from a woman older than 75 with acute or convalescent COVID-19. This sequence joins TRBV6-2 or TRBV6-3 and TRBJ2-1, with D perhaps matching TRBD2 (5 bases). The CDR3 loop reads CASSYPKWLAETKNVVNEQFF. The CDR3 coding sequence is TGTGCCAGCAGTTACCCCAAGTGGCTAGCAGAAACAAAGAACGTGGTGAATGAGCAGTTCTTC.